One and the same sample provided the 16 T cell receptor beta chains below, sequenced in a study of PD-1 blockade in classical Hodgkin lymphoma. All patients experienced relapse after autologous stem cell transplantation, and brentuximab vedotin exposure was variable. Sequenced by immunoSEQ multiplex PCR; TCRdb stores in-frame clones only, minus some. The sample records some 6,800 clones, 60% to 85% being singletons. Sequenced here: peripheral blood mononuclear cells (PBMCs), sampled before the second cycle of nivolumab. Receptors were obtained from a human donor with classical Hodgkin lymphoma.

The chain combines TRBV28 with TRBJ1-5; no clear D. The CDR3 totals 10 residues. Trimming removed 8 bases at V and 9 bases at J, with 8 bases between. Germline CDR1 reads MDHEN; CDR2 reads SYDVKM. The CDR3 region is CASASGPQHF. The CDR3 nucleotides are TGTGCCAGCGCCTCGGGGCCCCAGCATTTT.

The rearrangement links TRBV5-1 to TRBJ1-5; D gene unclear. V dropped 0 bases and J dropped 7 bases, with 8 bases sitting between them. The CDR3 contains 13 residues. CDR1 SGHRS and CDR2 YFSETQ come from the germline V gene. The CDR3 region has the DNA TGCGCCAGCAGCTTGGGTTCAGAGCAGCCCCAGCATTTT. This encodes CASSLGSEQPQHF.

The CDR3 here is CASSYGTDTQYF. DNA of the CDR3: TGTGCCAGCAGTTACGGCACAGATACGCAGTATTTT. The rearrangement uses TRBV6-6 and TRBJ2-3; D not resolved. This CDR3 has 12 amino acids. CDR1 MNHNY and CDR2 SVGAGI come from the germline V gene (reference sequence). The V end was cut by 2 bases, the J end by 1 base, with 1 base between.

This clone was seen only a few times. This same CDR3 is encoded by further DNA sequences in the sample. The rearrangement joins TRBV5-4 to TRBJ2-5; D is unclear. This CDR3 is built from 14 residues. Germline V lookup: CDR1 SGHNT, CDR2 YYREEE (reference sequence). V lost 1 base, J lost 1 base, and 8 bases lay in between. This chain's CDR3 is CASSLMLIQETQYF. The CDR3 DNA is TGTGCCAGCAGCTTGATGCTAATCCAAGAGACCCAGTACTTC.

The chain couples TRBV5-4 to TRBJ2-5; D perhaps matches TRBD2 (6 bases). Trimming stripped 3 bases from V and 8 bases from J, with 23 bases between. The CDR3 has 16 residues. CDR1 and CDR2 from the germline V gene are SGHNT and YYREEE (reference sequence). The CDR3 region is CASSSNGGTPVDTQYF. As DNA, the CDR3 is TGTGCCAGCAGCTCCAATGGCGGGACGCCGGTCGATACCCAGTACTTC.

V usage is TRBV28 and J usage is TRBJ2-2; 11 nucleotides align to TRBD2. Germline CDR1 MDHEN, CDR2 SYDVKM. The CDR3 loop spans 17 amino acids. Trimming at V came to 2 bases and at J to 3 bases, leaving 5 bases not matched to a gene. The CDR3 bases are TGTGCCAGCAGTTTAAGGGCTAGCGGGAGGTACACCGGGGAGCTGTTTTTT. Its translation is CASSLRASGRYTGELFF.

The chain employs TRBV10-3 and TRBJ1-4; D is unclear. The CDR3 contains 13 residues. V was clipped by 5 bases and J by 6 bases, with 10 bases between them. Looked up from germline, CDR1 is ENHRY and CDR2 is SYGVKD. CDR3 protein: CAISPGRDEKLFF. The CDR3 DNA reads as TGTGCCATCAGTCCGGGGAGGGATGAAAAACTGTTTTTT.

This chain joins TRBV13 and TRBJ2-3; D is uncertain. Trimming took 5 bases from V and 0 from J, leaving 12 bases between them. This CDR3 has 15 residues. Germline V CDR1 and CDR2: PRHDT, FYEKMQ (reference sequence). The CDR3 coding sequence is TGTGCCAGCAGCCTTTACAGCTCCAGCACAGATACGCAGTATTTT. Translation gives CASSLYSSSTDTQYF. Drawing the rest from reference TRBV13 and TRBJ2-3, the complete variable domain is AAGVIQSPRHLIKEKRETATLKCYPIPRHDTVYWYQQGPGQDPQFLISFYEKMQSDKGSIPDRFSAQQFSDYHSELNMSSLELGDSALYFCASSLYSSSTDTQYFGPGTRLTVL.

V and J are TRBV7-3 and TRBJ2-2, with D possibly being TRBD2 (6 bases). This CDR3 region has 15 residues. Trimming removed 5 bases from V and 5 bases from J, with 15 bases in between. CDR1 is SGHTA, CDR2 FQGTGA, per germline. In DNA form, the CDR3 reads TGTGCCAGCAGCCTGTCTCGGGACTCGACCGGGGAGCTGTTTTTT. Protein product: CASSLSRDSTGELFF.

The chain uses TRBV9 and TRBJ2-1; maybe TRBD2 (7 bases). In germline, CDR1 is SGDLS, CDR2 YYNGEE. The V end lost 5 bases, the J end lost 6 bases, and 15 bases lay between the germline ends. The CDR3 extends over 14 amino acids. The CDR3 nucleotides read TGTGCCAGCAGTGAAATGGGGGGGCTCAATGAGCAGTTCTTC. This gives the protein CASSEMGGLNEQFF.

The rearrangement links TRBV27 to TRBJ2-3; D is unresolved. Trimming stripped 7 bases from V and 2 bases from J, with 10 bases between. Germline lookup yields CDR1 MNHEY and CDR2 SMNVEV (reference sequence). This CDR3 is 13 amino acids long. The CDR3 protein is CASNSLLTDTQYF. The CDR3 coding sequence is TGTGCCAGCAATTCACTTCTCACAGATACGCAGTATTTT.

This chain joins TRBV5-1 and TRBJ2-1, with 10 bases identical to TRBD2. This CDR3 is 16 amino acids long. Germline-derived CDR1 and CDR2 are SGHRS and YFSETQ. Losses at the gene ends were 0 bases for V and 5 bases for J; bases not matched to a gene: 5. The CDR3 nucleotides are TGCGCCAGCAGCTTGGAAACTAGCGGGGTGAACAATGAGCAGTTCTTC. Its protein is CASSLETSGVNNEQFF.

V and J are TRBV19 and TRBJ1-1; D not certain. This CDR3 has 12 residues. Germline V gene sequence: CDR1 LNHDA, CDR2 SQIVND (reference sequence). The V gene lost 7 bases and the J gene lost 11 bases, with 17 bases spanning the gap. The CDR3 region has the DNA TGTGCCAGTAATGGAGATAGGGCCAGGGCTTTCTTT. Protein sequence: CASNGDRARAFF.

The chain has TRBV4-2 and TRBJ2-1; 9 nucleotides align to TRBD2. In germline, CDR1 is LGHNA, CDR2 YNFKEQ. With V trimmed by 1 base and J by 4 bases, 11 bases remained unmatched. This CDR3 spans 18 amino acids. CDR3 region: CASSQGWTGGRGYNEQFF. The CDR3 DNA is TGTGCCAGCAGCCAAGGCTGGACGGGCGGGAGGGGTTACAATGAGCAGTTCTTC.

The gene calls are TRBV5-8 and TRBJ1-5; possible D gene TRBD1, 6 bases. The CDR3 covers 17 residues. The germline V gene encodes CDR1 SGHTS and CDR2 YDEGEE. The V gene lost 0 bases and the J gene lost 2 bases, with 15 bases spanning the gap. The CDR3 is CASSLDLGRGGNQPQHF. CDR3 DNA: TGTGCCAGCAGCTTGGACCTCGGGAGGGGGGGCAATCAGCCCCAGCATTTT.

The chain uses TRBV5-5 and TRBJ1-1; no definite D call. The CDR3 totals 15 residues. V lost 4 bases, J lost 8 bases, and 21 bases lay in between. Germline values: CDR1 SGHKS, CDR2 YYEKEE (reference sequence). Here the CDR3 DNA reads TGTGCCAGCAGCCGGGGTACAAGAGAGTCTAGGGAAGCTTTCTTT. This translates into CASSRGTRESREAFF.